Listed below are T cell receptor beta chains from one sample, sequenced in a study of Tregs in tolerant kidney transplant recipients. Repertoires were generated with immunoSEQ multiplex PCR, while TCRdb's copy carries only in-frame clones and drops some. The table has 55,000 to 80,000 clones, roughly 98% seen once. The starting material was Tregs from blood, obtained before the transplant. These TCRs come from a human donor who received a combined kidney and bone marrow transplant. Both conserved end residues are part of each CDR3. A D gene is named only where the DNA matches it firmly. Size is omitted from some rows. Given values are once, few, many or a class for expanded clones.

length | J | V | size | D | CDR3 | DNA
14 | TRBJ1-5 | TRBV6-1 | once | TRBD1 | CASRDRDRAQPQHF | TGTGCCAGCAGAGATCGGGACAGGGCTCAGCCCCAGCATTTT
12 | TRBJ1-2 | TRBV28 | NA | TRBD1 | CASRTGKYGYTF | TGTGCCAGCAGGACAGGGAAGTATGGCTACACCTTC
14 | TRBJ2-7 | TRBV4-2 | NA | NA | CASSPRVPSLEQYF | TGTGCCAGCAGCCCCAGGGTGCCCTCCCTCGAGCAGTACTTC
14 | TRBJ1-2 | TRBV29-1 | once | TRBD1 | CSVGGRQGAAGYTF | TGCAGCGTTGGGGGCAGACAGGGGGCCGCTGGCTACACCTTC
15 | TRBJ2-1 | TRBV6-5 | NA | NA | CASSSTSDRYNEQFF | TGTGCCAGCAGTTCGACCTCAGACAGGTACAATGAGCAGTTCTTC
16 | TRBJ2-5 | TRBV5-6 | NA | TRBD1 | CASSLKGAPYQETQYF | TGTGCCAGCAGCTTAAAGGGGGCGCCGTACCAAGAGACCCAGTACTTC
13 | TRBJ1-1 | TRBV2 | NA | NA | CASSEDRLTEAFF | TGTGCCAGCAGTGAAGACCGACTCACTGAAGCTTTCTTT
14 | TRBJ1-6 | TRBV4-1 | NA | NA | CASSPRLYNSPLHF | TGCGCCAGCAGTCCAAGACTGTATAATTCACCCCTCCACTTT
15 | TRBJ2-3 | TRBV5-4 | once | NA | CASRTGATSTDTQYF | TGTGCCAGCAGGACGGGAGCGACTAGCACAGATACGCAGTATTTT
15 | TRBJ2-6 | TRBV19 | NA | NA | CASSISHSGANVLTF | TGTGCCAGTAGTATTTCCCACTCTGGGGCCAACGTCCTGACTTTC
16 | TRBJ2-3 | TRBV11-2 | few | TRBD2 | CASSFRAGGPRDTQYF | TGTGCCAGCAGCTTTCGAGCGGGAGGGCCTAGAGATACGCAGTATTTT
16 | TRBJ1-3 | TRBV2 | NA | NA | CARAGTIGPPGNTIYF | TGTGCCAGGGCCGGGACAATAGGGCCCCCTGGAAACACCATATATTTT
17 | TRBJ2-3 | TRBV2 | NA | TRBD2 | CASSKPTSGRFTDTQYF | TGTGCCAGCAGCAAACCAACTAGCGGGAGATTCACAGATACGCAGTATTTT
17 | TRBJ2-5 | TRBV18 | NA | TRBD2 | CASSPPIASGRSETQYF | TGTGCCAGCTCACCACCGATAGCTAGCGGGAGGTCAGAGACCCAGTACTTC
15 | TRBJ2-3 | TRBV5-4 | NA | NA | CASSPGRVEGDTQYF | TGTGCCAGCAGCCCGGGCAGGGTAGAAGGAGATACGCAGTATTTT
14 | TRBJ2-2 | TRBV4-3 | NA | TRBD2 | CASSQRISGGELFF | TGCGCCAGCAGCCAACGGATTAGCGGGGGGGAGCTGTTTTTT
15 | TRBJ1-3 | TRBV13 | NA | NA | CASSTGEISGNTIYF | TGTGCCAGCTCCACGGGGGAGATTTCTGGAAACACCATATATTTT